The 25 T cell receptor beta chains listed next were all sequenced from one sample in a study of blood T cells in healthy people across ages. The authors ran a second PCR of 7 to 11 cycles using a sample-barcoded 5' primer and a J-beta primer mix. TCRdb ran MiXCR on the 5' RACE reads and lists one entry per CDR3 protein. Of around 990,000 distinct CDR3 sequences listed, almost 25% were seen once; the top ten hold approximately 0.71%. This sample also belongs to another study, concerning T cells of mothers and their children.

Source material: blood. The receptors originated from a girl aged 2-10 years in good health.

V usage is TRBV28 and J usage is TRBJ2-3; the match to TRBD2 covers 10 bases. The germline CDR1 and CDR2 sequences are MDHEN and SYDVKM. This CDR3 is 15 amino acids long. Unmatched junction bases numbered 11, after V lost 6 bases and J lost 8 bases. The CDR3 here is CASSPLAGTLSTQYF. For the CDR3, the DNA is TGTGCCAGCAGCCCACTAGCGGGGACCCTCTCTACGCAGTATTTT.

This clonotype was detected only a few times. The chain couples TRBV10-2 to TRBJ2-5; 8 bases match TRBD2. TRBJ2-1 explains the end of the DNA better; the J call may be wrong. Germline V gene data show CDR1 as WSHSY and CDR2 as SAAADI. This CDR3 comprises 17 residues. The CDR3 region has the DNA TGCGCCAGCAGTGAAAAAGCGGGAGCGCCCAAGAACAATGAGCAGTTCTTC. This translates into CASSEKAGAPKNNEQFF.

The chain couples TRBV20-1 to TRBJ1-4; unclear D gene. The CDR3 extends over 11 amino acids. Germline CDR1 DFQATT, CDR2 SNEGSKA (reference sequence). V dropped 7 bases and J dropped 8 bases, with 11 bases sitting between them. CDR3 bases: TGCAGTGTATCCACGCCCGAAAAACTGTTTTTT. Translating it yields CSVSTPEKLFF.

The chain links TRBV3-1 to TRBJ2-5; D possibly corresponds to TRBD2 (6 bases). The J call may be faulty, since TRBJ2-1 better matches the DNA end. The CDR3 consists of 15 residues. Germline V gene data show CDR1 as LGHDT and CDR2 as YNNKEL (reference sequence). The CDR3 nucleotides read TGTGCCAGCAGCCAAGAGGGGACTCCTACAGATGAGCAGTTCTTC. Amino acid sequence: CASSQEGTPTDEQFF.

This clonotype was seen only a few times. DNA for the CDR3: TGTGCCAGCAGACCTCTAGGTAAAGAGACCCAGTACTTC. Its protein is CASRPLGKETQYF. The chain is built from TRBV12-3 or TRBV12-4 and TRBJ2-5; D is undetermined. The V end lost 6 bases, the J end lost 3 bases, and 11 bases lay between the germline ends. The CDR3 sequence is 13 residues long.

This clonotype was seen only once. The CDR3 is CSVKQGYGYEQYF. CDR3 in DNA: TGCAGCGTTAAACAGGGGTATGGCTACGAGCAGTACTTC. V gene TRBV29-1 combines with J gene TRBJ2-7; 7 positions match TRBD1. V dropped 5 bases and J dropped 3; count of bases not matched to a gene: 7. Per germline, CDR1 SQVTM and CDR2 ANQGSEA. The CDR3 runs 13 residues.

The chain carries TRBV29-1 and TRBJ2-5, with TRBD1 as a possible D gene (6 bases). The end of the DNA aligns better with TRBJ2-1, so the J call may be wrong. Per the germline V gene, CDR1 is SQVTM and CDR2 is ANQGSEA. The CDR3 spans 12 residues. CDR3 nucleotide sequence: TGCAGCGTTGGACGACAGGTCAATGAGCAGTTCTTC. Protein: CSVGRQVNEQFF.

This clonotype was observed at least ten times. The chain is built from TRBV7-6 and TRBJ2-5; TRBD1 aligns across 7 bases. The DNA end lines up better with TRBJ2-7; the J call may be wrong. Germline values: CDR1 SGHVS, CDR2 FNYEAQ. This CDR3 has 14 residues. The CDR3 sequence: CASSPPGQPYEQYF. The CDR3 DNA reads as TGTGCCAGCAGCCCACCGGGACAGCCTTACGAGCAGTACTTC.

The CDR3 coding sequence is TGTGCCAGCAACCCCGGGACAGGGGGGTTTAATGAGCAGTTCTTC. As protein: CASNPGTGGFNEQFF. This sequence joins TRBV9 and TRBJ2-1, with 11 bases fitting TRBD1. V shed 6 bases and J 7 bases; nucleotides not matched to a gene: 9. Germline CDR1 SGDLS, CDR2 YYNGEE. The CDR3 loop spans 15 amino acids.

This chain connects TRBV6-2 or TRBV6-3 to TRBJ2-5; 7 bases are a match to TRBD1. The trim removed 2 bases at V and 3 bases at J, leaving 9 bases unmatched. CDR1 and CDR2 (germline): MNHEY, SVGEGT. CDR3 size: 16 residues. The chain's CDR3 is CASSYAFDRAKETQYF. In DNA, the CDR3 is TGTGCCAGCAGTTACGCATTCGACAGGGCCAAAGAGACCCAGTACTTC.

This chain uses TRBV4-1 with TRBJ1-4; D possibly corresponds to TRBD1 (5 bases). The CDR3 extends over 13 amino acids. V lost 3 bases, J lost 12 bases, and 14 bases lay in between. Germline lookup yields CDR1 MGHRA and CDR2 YSYEKL. The CDR3 region has the DNA TGCGCCAGCAGCCAGGGGGGTAACGAAGAACTGTTTTTT. Its translation: CASSQGGNEELFF.

The genes are TRBV29-1 and TRBJ1-1; no definite D call. From germline, CDR1 is SQVTM and CDR2 ANQGSEA. The CDR3 loop spans 13 amino acids. Trimming pared 6 bases from V and 3 bases from J, leaving 14 bases between. CDR3 sequence reads: CSVSPARDTEAFF. CDR3 coding DNA: TGCAGCGTCTCTCCTGCAAGGGACACTGAAGCTTTCTTT.

This clonotype was recorded a few times. Mismatch with germline at one junction end may stem from a read error. The chain carries TRBV5-1 and TRBJ2-5, with unresolved D. Germline V gives CDR1 SGHRS, CDR2 YFSETQ. The CDR3 runs 12 residues. The CDR3 loop reads CASSGSAPQLVF. CDR3 nucleotides: TGCGCCAGCAGTGGTTCTGCACCACAGTTGGTCTTC.

This clonotype was seen only a few times. This chain connects TRBV6-5 to TRBJ2-5, with 12 bases lining up with TRBD2. Near its end, the DNA agrees better with TRBJ2-1, so the J call may be wrong. This CDR3 has 17 residues. Germline V gene data show CDR1 as MNHEY and CDR2 as SVGAGI. The CDR3 protein is CASSLGLAGGQRNEQFF. The CDR3 nucleotides read TGTGCCAGCAGTTTGGGACTAGCGGGCGGGCAGAGGAATGAGCAGTTCTTC.

V and J are TRBV28 and TRBJ2-1; D is possibly TRBD2 (5 bases). V dropped 4 bases and J dropped 12 bases, with 10 bases sitting between them. Germline assignment: CDR1 MDHEN and CDR2 SYDVKM. The CDR3 runs to 11 residues. For the CDR3, the DNA is TGTGCCAGCAGTTCCCTAGCTGGGCAGTTCTTC. This sequence encodes CASSSLAGQFF.

The V call is TRBV29-1, the J call TRBJ1-1; no clear D. V lost 5 bases, J lost 1 base, and 8 bases lay in between. Looked up from germline, CDR1 is SQVTM and CDR2 is ANQGSEA. The CDR3 has 12 amino acids. DNA for the CDR3: TGCAGCGTTAACGGGCCGAACACTGAAGCTTTCTTT. Its translation: CSVNGPNTEAFF.

This chain uses TRBV6-2 or TRBV6-3 with TRBJ2-1; weak D call: TRBD2 (7 bases). Trimming took off 10 bases at V and 0 bases at J, with 16 bases between the two ends. In germline, CDR1 is MNHEY, CDR2 SVGEGT. The CDR3 loop spans 15 amino acids. The DNA of the CDR3 is TGTGCCACCGCGGGGGCCGAGAGCTCCTACAATGAGCAGTTCTTC. It specifies CATAGAESSYNEQFF.

The genes are TRBV11-3 and TRBJ2-2; 9 nucleotides line up with TRBD1. J was trimmed by 3 bases and V by 5 bases; bases with no gene match: 4. This CDR3 is built from 15 residues. Germline assignment: CDR1 SGHNT and CDR2 YENEEA. CDR3 in DNA: TGTGCCAGCAGCCCCGACAGGGGGTACACCGGGGAGCTGTTTTTT. Its protein product is CASSPDRGYTGELFF. Together with reference TRBV11-3 and TRBJ2-2, the CDR3 gives the full variable domain: EAGVVQSPRYKIIEKKQPVAFWCNPISGHNTLYWYLQNLGQGPELLIRYENEEAVDDSQLPKDRFSAERLKGVDSTLKIQPAELGDSAVYLCASSPDRGYTGELFFGEGSRLTVL.

This chain uses TRBV12-3 or TRBV12-4 with TRBJ2-5; TRBD2 matches at 9 bases. The J call may be mistaken, given a closer DNA end match to TRBJ2-1. This CDR3 is 17 amino acids long. The CDR3 coding sequence is TGTGCCAGCCTATCCTTCTCGGGGCGGGAGGGCCATAATGAGCAGTTCTTC. It encodes CASLSFSGREGHNEQFF.

This clonotype has only a few counts. J is TRBJ2-3 and V is TRBV29-1; perhaps D is TRBD1 or TRBD2 (5 bases each). CDR1 is SQVTM and CDR2 is ANQGSEA in the germline V gene. V gave up 4 bases and J gave up 0 bases, with 14 bases separating them. The CDR3 spans 15 residues. CDR3 in DNA: TGCAGCGTTGTAGAATGGGGACGGAGCACAGATACGCAGTATTTT. This gives the protein CSVVEWGRSTDTQYF.

This clonotype has only a few counts. This clone may be a read error of a much larger clone one base away. This sequence joins TRBV11-2 and TRBJ2-7; D is uncertain. V was cut by 6 bases and J by 7 bases, with 19 bases left in between. The CDR3 has 14 residues. Looked up from germline, CDR1 is SGHAT and CDR2 is FQNNGV. The CDR3 loop is CASSPLGLTREQYF. In DNA form, the CDR3 reads TGTGCCAGCAGTCCCTTAGGTCTTACGAGGGAGCAGTACTTC.

This clonotype was detected a few times. The chain couples TRBV7-2 to TRBJ2-5; D unclear. The assigned J gene may be wrong: the sequence end matches TRBJ2-1 better. The CDR3 runs to 13 residues. Germline V gene sequence: CDR1 SGHTA, CDR2 FQGNSA. The CDR3: CASSLVREWEQFF. In DNA form, the CDR3 reads TGTGCCAGCAGCTTAGTGAGAGAGTGGGAGCAGTTCTTC.

Details on this clonotype: A read error may produce the germline difference seen at one junction end. The chain joins TRBV27 to TRBJ1-1; D remains unclear. In germline, CDR1 is MNHEY, CDR2 SMNVEV (reference sequence). The CDR3 has 14 amino acids. CDR3 residues: CASSSRSTNTEPFF. The CDR3, as DNA: TGTGCCAGCAGTTCAAGGTCCACGAACACTGAACCTTTCTTT.

As for this clonotype: The junction does not match germline at one end; this may be a read error. The chain combines TRBV6-1 with TRBJ2-1; weak D call: TRBD2 (6 bases). The CDR3 is 14 amino acids. The V gene's germline CDR1 is MNHNS and CDR2 SASEGT. CDR3 in amino acids: CANSLAVLGNEQFF. The CDR3 region has the DNA TGTGCCAACAGTTTAGCGGTCCTCGGTAATGAGCAGTTCTTC.

This clonotype was observed a few times. The chain recombines TRBV7-3 with TRBJ2-3, with D tentatively TRBD1 (5 bases). The V end lost 5 bases, the J end lost 5 bases, and 17 bases lay between the germline ends. The CDR3 runs 15 residues. From germline, CDR1 is SGHTA and CDR2 FQGTGA. This CDR3 is CASSPGLGDGDTQYF. DNA of the CDR3: TGTGCCAGCAGCCCAGGATTAGGGGATGGAGATACGCAGTATTTT.